This TCR beta chain was sequenced during a study of cytomegalovirus exposure and HLA in healthy donors. Looked up from germline, CDR1 is SGDLS and CDR2 is YYNGEE. The ends lost 2 bases at V and 2 bases at J; junction bases unmatched: 7. CDR3 length: 16 amino acids. General study findings and limits: The productive fraction for most TCR beta V segments was about 87% or about 30% in an earlier analysis. The authors enumerated around 150 TCR beta chains as linked to cytomegalovirus. Later, TCR association rates were found to vary by HLA locus, highest for DRB1 and lowest for HLA-C.

It was with 60 Vbeta and 13 Jbeta primers that the PCR ran. Repertoires were generated with immunoSEQ multiplex PCR, while TCRdb's copy carries only in-frame clones and drops some. The table lists about 110,000 clones, almost 75% of them singletons. Participants comprised healthy donors of bone marrow. On this clone itself: Its antigen is unidentified.

Source material: PBMCs. The receptor was derived from a man aged 40-49 years in good health and CMV-seronegative. V gene TRBV9 combines with J gene TRBJ2-3; TRBD2 aligns across 8 bases. The CDR3 DNA reads TGTGCCAGCAGCGTGGGGCGGGGGGATTTCACAGATACGCAGTATTTT. Its translation: CASSVGRGDFTDTQYF.